Following are 4 T cell receptor beta chains from one sample sequenced in a study of blood T cell repertoires in COVID-19. Sequencing used immunoSEQ multiplex PCR; TCRdb keeps in-frame clones, though not all of them. The repertoire includes about 150,000 clones, 85% to 90% of them detected once, and roughly 13% sits in the top ten. The source material was peripheral blood. All receptors derive from a man in his late teens or twenties with COVID-19, enrolled during active disease.

The chain has TRBV6-6 and TRBJ2-2; TRBD2 matches 7 bases. This CDR3 spans 16 amino acids. Looked up from germline, CDR1 is MNHNY and CDR2 is SVGAGI (reference sequence). J was trimmed by 3 bases and V by 2 bases; bases with no gene match: 6. This chain's CDR3 is CASSYLGLLDTGELFF. DNA of the CDR3: TGTGCCAGCAGTTACCTGGGACTATTGGACACCGGGGAGCTGTTTTTT.

The chain carries TRBV28 and TRBJ1-5; 8 bases fit TRBD1. Germline CDR1 is MDHEN and CDR2 is SYDVKM. The ends lost 4 bases at V and 0 bases at J; junction bases unmatched: 8. The CDR3 has 17 residues. Here the CDR3 reads CASSSGTGVYSNQPQHF. CDR3 nucleotide sequence: TGTGCCAGCAGTTCCGGGACAGGAGTTTATAGCAATCAGCCCCAGCATTTT.

The chain employs TRBV6-1 and TRBJ2-1, with TRBD2 matching 9 bases. Germline V gene data show CDR1 as MNHNS and CDR2 as SASEGT. The CDR3 has 17 amino acids. Trimming took 4 bases from V and 5 from J; bases not matched to a gene: 12. The CDR3 loop reads CASSGKLAGAGDNEQFF. DNA for the CDR3: TGTGCCAGCAGTGGAAAATTAGCGGGAGCTGGTGACAATGAGCAGTTCTTC.

V usage is TRBV24-1 and J usage is TRBJ2-2; D is uncertain. CDR1 and CDR2 from the germline V gene are KGHDR and SFDVKD. CDR3 size: 12 residues. V gave up 3 bases and J gave up 6 bases, with 4 bases separating them. Written as DNA, the CDR3 is TGTGCCACCAGTGATCTTGCCGGGGAGCTGTTTTTT. Its translation: CATSDLAGELFF.